These 7 T cell receptor beta chains came from one sample sequenced in a study of CD8+CD57+ T cells in acquired aplastic anemia. CDR3 and TCR beta VDJ profiling relied on genomic DNA as the template. Using its own MiXCR run on the reads, TCRdb lists one record per CDR3 protein. This table holds roughly 58,000 distinct CDR3 sequences, about 56% found once. The sample taken for sequencing was sorted CD4+, CD8+, or CD8+CD57+ T cells (not recorded which) from PBMCs. The source of these receptors is a human donor in good health, serving as a control.

The chain recombines TRBV2 with TRBJ2-7; the D gene is possibly TRBD1 (5 bases). Germline lookup yields CDR1 SNHLY and CDR2 FYNNEI. The CDR3 has 14 residues. V was cut by 6 bases and J by 2 bases, with 14 bases left in between. CDR3 nucleotides: TGTGCCAGCAGGGGGCCAGGGTTAGCCTACGAGCAGTACTTC. It yields the protein CASRGPGLAYEQYF.

This clonotype is labeled as medium-sized. The CDR3: CASSVDSPLHF. DNA of the CDR3: TGTGCCAGCAGTGTGGATTCACCCCTCCACTTT. The chain links TRBV7-9 to TRBJ1-6; no definite D call. Germline V gene lookup returns CDR1 SEHNR and CDR2 FQNEAQ (reference sequence). The CDR3 sequence is 11 residues long. The V end lost 6 bases, the J end lost 8 bases, and 5 bases lay between the germline ends.

In its sample, this clonotype was seen many times. This chain links TRBV6-1 with TRBJ1-4, with D uncertain. CDR1 is MNHNS and CDR2 is SASEGT in the germline V gene. CDR3 size: 15 residues. V was cut by 5 bases and J by 8 bases, with 18 bases left in between. This CDR3 is CASSRRQPDGEKLFF. CDR3 nucleotides: TGTGCCAGCAGTCGCAGACAACCCGACGGGGAAAAACTGTTTTTT.

CDR3 sequence: CASSKGQGNTGELFF. As DNA, the CDR3 is TGTGCCAGTAGTAAGGGACAGGGCAACACCGGGGAGCTGTTTTTT. The genes are TRBV19 and TRBJ2-2, with TRBD1 matching over 9 bases. Germline V gene data show CDR1 as LNHDA and CDR2 as SQIVND (reference sequence). CDR3 length: 15 amino acids. V shed 4 bases and J 2 bases; nucleotides not matched to a gene: 2.

This chain joins TRBV25-1 and TRBJ1-2; possible D gene TRBD1, 5 bases. The V end lost 3 bases, the J end lost 9 bases, and 20 bases lay between the germline ends. Germline V lookup: CDR1 MGHDK, CDR2 SYGVNS. CDR3 length equals 15 residues. DNA of the CDR3: TGTGCCAGCAGTGAGGTCCGGGGGGTCATCCGCAGCTACACCTTC. This gives the protein CASSEVRGVIRSYTF.

This clonotype came up many times. The chain uses TRBV5-5 and TRBJ2-3, with D possibly being TRBD1 (6 bases). Trimming took 4 bases from V and 10 from J, leaving 10 bases between them. Germline V gene data show CDR1 as SGHKS and CDR2 as YYEKEE (reference sequence). The CDR3 runs to 11 residues. CDR3 region: CASSSQGSQYF. DNA of the CDR3: TGTGCCAGCAGCAGTCAGGGGTCGCAGTATTTT. The complete variable domain, with remaining parts taken from reference TRBV5-5 and TRBJ2-3, reads DAGVTQSPTHLIKTRGQQVTLRCSPISGHKSVSWYQQVLGQGPQFIFQYYEKEERGRGNFPDRFSARQFPNYSSELNVNALLLGDSALYLCASSSQGSQYFGPGTRLTVL.

This clonotype has ten or more counts. This chain joins TRBV14 and TRBJ2-1; no firm D call. Trimming shortened V by 0 bases and J by 2 bases, and 8 bases separated the two germline ends. The germline V gene encodes CDR1 SGHDN and CDR2 FVKESK. This CDR3 is built from 15 residues. CDR3 DNA: TGTGCCAGCAGCCAAGATAAGACACCCTACAATGAGCAGTTCTTC. This codes for CASSQDKTPYNEQFF.